Listed below are T cell receptor beta chains from one sample, sequenced in a study of T-cell reconstitution after alpha-beta-depleted transplantation in children. From the PCR reads, TCRdb called clonotypes with MiXCR, one entry per CDR3 protein. Counted here are 900,000 or so distinct CDR3 sequences, roughly 16% occurring once; the ten biggest clones make up about 4.6%. The sequencing used PBMCs, mostly from graft donor cells, collected 360 days after TCRalphabeta/CD19-depleted stem cell transplant. These receptors were obtained from a male patient aged 10 to 17 who had a stem cell transplant for acute lymphoblastic leukemia, so the T cells may come from the graft donor. Each CDR3 is given with its conserved first and last residue. A D gene is named only where the DNA matches it firmly. The size field is filled for only some rows; it gives once, few, many or a size class.

d_gene: .; abundance: .; v_gene: TRBV12-3/TRBV12-4; j_gene: TRBJ2-7; CDR3aa: CASSFPHNEQYF; CDR3nt: TGTGCCAGCAGTTTCCCGCATAACGAGCAGTACTTC
d_gene: .; abundance: .; v_gene: TRBV27; j_gene: TRBJ2-7; CDR3aa: CASSPGYYYEQYF; CDR3nt: TGTGCCAGCAGTCCCGGGTACTACTACGAGCAGTACTTC
d_gene: TRBD2; abundance: many; v_gene: TRBV12-3/TRBV12-4; j_gene: TRBJ2-1; CDR3aa: CASSSYLAGGSYNEQFF; CDR3nt: TGTGCCAGCAGTTCTTATCTAGCGGGAGGGTCCTACAATGAGCAGTTCTTC
d_gene: .; abundance: .; v_gene: TRBV11-2; j_gene: TRBJ2-5; CDR3aa: CASSLGHRVETQYF; CDR3nt: TGTGCCAGCAGCTTAGGGCACCGGGTAGAGACCCAGTACTTC
d_gene: .; abundance: .; v_gene: TRBV14; j_gene: TRBJ2-2; CDR3aa: CASSQVLAGELFF; CDR3nt: TGTGCCAGCAGCCAAGTTTTGGCCGGGGAGCTGTTTTTT
d_gene: .; abundance: few; v_gene: TRBV7-2; j_gene: TRBJ2-1; CDR3aa: CASSLVTVNEQFF; CDR3nt: TGTGCCAGCAGCTTAGTGACGGTCAATGAGCAGTTCTTC
d_gene: TRBD2; abundance: .; v_gene: TRBV4-2; j_gene: TRBJ2-7; CDR3aa: CASSQPTSGTSGPYEQYF; CDR3nt: TGTGCCAGCAGCCAACCAACGTCCGGGACTAGCGGTCCCTACGAGCAGTACTTC
d_gene: .; abundance: .; v_gene: TRBV11-2; j_gene: TRBJ2-1; CDR3aa: CASSPGARGRYNEQFF; CDR3nt: TGTGCCAGCAGCCCGGGCGCTAGGGGGAGATACAATGAGCAGTTCTTC
d_gene: .; abundance: .; v_gene: TRBV9; j_gene: TRBJ2-5; CDR3aa: CASSSAGSPQETQYF; CDR3nt: TGTGCCAGCAGCTCCGCGGGGTCCCCCCAGGAGACCCAGTACTTC
d_gene: TRBD2; abundance: few; v_gene: TRBV29-1; j_gene: TRBJ2-1; CDR3aa: CSGNSLLAGGGNEQFF; CDR3nt: TGCAGCGGTAACTCATTACTAGCGGGAGGAGGCAATGAGCAGTTCTTC
d_gene: .; abundance: .; v_gene: TRBV7-8; j_gene: TRBJ2-3; CDR3aa: CASSSSTKAGRGYF; CDR3nt: TGTGCCAGCAGCTCCTCCACCAAAGCGGGCCGAGGGTATTTT
d_gene: .; abundance: few; v_gene: TRBV15; j_gene: TRBJ2-3; CDR3aa: CATSRDSHHTQYF; CDR3nt: TGTGCCACCAGCAGAGATTCCCACCATACGCAGTATTTT
d_gene: .; abundance: .; v_gene: TRBV10-1; j_gene: TRBJ2-2; CDR3aa: CASSERGRDTGELFF; CDR3nt: TGCGCCAGCAGTGAGAGGGGGAGGGACACCGGGGAGCTGTTTTTT
d_gene: TRBD1; abundance: .; v_gene: TRBV6-5; j_gene: TRBJ1-1; CDR3aa: CASSYLQGAITEAFF; CDR3nt: TGTGCCAGCAGTTACCTACAGGGGGCAATCACTGAAGCTTTCTTT
d_gene: .; abundance: .; v_gene: TRBV12-3/TRBV12-4; j_gene: TRBJ2-5; CDR3aa: CASTPRFQETQYF; CDR3nt: TGTGCCAGCACCCCCCGGTTCCAAGAGACCCAGTACTTC